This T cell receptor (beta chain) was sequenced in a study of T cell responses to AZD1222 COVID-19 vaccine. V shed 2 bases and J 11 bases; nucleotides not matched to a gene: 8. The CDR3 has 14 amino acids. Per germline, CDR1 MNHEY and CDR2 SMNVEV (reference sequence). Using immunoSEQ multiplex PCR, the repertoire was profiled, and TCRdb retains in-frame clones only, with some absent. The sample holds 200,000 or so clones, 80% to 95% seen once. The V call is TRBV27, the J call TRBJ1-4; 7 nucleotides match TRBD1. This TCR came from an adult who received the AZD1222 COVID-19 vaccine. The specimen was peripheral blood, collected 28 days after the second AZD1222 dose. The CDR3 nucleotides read TGTGCCAGCAGTTTAGGAGGACAGGCTAATAAACTGTTTTTT. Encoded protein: CASSLGGQANKLFF.